The 5 T cell receptor beta chains presented below share a single source sample, sequenced in a study of cytomegalovirus exposure and HLA in healthy donors (dated by TCRdb to 2016 to 2017). Libraries were prepared through the immunoSEQ multiplex PCR assay. For the multiplex PCR, a mixture combining 60 forward primers for TCR Vbeta segments and 13 reverse primers for TCR Jbeta segments was used. TCRdb carries this immuneACCESS record with in-frame sequences only. Its versions omit some clonotypes, under half of them owing to an unresolved V gene in the studies checked, with the rest unexplained. This sample comprises around 200,000 clones, around 62% of them detected only once. Around 2.9% of the sample belongs to the ten largest clones. Material: PBMCs. These TCRs come from a man in his forties in good health and CMV-seronegative.

The chain employs TRBV10-3 and TRBJ2-5; TRBD2 is a possible D gene (5 bases). Germline V gives CDR1 ENHRY, CDR2 SYGVKD. Trimming took off 6 bases at V and 2 bases at J, with 16 bases between the two ends. CDR3 length equals 15 residues. The DNA for the CDR3 is TGTGCCATCAGCAATGACCTAGGAGGACAAGAGACCCAGTACTTC. It yields the protein CAISNDLGGQETQYF.

CDR3 loop: CASSIAGEGQPQHF. DNA of the CDR3: TGTGCCAGTAGTATAGCTGGGGAGGGGCAGCCCCAGCATTTT. This chain uses TRBV19 with TRBJ1-5, with TRBD1 as a possible D gene (5 bases). The V end was cut by 1 base, the J end by 7 bases, with 11 bases between. CDR3 size: 14 residues. Germline-derived CDR1 and CDR2 are LNHDA and SQIVND (reference sequence).

The gene calls are TRBV10-3 and TRBJ2-5; 8 bases match TRBD2. V lost 0 bases and J lost 4; bases outside the gene matches: 1. This CDR3 comprises 14 residues. The germline V gene has CDR1 ENHRY and CDR2 SYGVKD. For the CDR3, the DNA is TGTGCCATCAGTGAGTCCGGGGGGGTAGAGACCCAGTACTTC. It encodes CAISESGGVETQYF.

This clone turned up a few times. A much bigger clone sits one base away, suggesting this may be a read error. This rearrangement joins TRBV21-1 to TRBJ2-4; whether TRBD2, the table's D call, matches the DNA was not checked. TRBV21-1 is classified as a pseudogene. The CDR3 loop spans 16 amino acids. The CDR3 DNA follows: TGTGCCAGCAGCTTAGCTACTAGCGGGAGAAAAAACATTCAGTACTTC. Residues: CASSLATSGRKNIQYF.

The chain carries TRBV6-5 and TRBJ2-1, with unresolved D. Trimming removed 9 bases from V and 0 bases from J, with 12 bases in between. The CDR3 totals 14 residues. Germline assignment: CDR1 MNHEY and CDR2 SVGAGI. DNA of the CDR3: TGTGCCAGTCGGTTGCCGAGCTCCTACAATGAGCAGTTCTTC. Protein product: CASRLPSSYNEQFF.